A single TCR beta chain is shown here with its context. This CDR3 has 11 residues. V was cut by 3 bases and J by 7 bases, with 4 bases left in between. The germline gives CDR1 KGHSH, CDR2 LQKENI. This specimen comes from a study of blood T cell repertoires in COVID-19. Looking at the study overall: The study drew acute and convalescent COVID-19 samples from the United States, Italy and Spain. From T cells, B-cell-depleted T cells, or PBMCs came the material, which was cDNA or gDNA.

In the authors' workflow: Estimation of nucleated cell counts relied on the amplification of reference gene primers. Profiled with immunoSEQ multiplex PCR; TCRdb holds only in-frame clones, not every one. The V and J calls and clone size come from that table; D and trimming were worked out from the DNA. In the table there are under 200,000 clones, 80% to 85% of which are singletons. Input material: peripheral blood. This TCR derives from a man aged 18 to 29 with active or convalescent COVID-19. The chain links TRBV18 to TRBJ2-1; D is uncertain. For the CDR3, the DNA is TGTGCCAGCTCACCGAGGAATGAGCAGTTCTTC. Its translation: CASSPRNEQFF.